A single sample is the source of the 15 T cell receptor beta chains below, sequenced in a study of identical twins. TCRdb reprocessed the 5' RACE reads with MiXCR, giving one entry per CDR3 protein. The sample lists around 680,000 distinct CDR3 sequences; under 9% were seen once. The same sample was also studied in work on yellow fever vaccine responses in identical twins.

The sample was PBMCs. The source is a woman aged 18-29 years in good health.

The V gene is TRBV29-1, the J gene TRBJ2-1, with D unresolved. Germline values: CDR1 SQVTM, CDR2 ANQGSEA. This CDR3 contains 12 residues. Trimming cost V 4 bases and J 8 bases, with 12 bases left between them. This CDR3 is CSVVVLGYEQFF. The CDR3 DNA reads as TGCAGCGTTGTAGTATTAGGGTATGAGCAGTTCTTC.

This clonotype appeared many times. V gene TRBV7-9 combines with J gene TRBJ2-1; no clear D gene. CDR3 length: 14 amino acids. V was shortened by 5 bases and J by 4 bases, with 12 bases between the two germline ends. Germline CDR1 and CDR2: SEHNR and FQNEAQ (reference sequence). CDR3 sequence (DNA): TGTGCCAGCAGCCCAGTTGAGGTTTACAATGAGCAGTTCTTC. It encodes CASSPVEVYNEQFF.

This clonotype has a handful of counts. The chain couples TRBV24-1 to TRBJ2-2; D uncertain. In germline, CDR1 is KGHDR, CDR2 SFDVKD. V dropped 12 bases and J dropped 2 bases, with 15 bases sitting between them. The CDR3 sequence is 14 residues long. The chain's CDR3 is CAASPGVNTGELFF. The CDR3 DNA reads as TGTGCCGCCTCCCCTGGCGTTAACACCGGGGAGCTGTTTTTT.

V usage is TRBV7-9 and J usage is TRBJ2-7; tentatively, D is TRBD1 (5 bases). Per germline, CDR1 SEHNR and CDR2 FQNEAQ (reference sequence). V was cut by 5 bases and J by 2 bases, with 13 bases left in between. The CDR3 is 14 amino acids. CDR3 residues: CASSPPSTAYEQYF. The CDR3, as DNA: TGTGCCAGCAGCCCTCCCTCGACAGCCTACGAGCAGTACTTC.

The CDR3 coding sequence is TGTGCCAGCAGCGGGGACAGGTCCTACAATGAGCAGTACTTC. The encoded protein is CASSGDRSYNEQYF. This sequence joins TRBV7-9 and TRBJ2-1, with 8 bases aligning to TRBD1. The closer fit of TRBJ2-7 to the DNA end suggests the J call may be wrong. The germline gives CDR1 SEHNR, CDR2 FQNEAQ (reference sequence). The CDR3 is 14 residues long.

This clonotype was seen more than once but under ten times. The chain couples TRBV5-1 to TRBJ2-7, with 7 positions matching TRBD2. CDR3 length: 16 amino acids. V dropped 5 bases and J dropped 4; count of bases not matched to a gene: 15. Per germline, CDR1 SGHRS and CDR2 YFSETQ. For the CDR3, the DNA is TGCGCCAGCAGTCGTCCAGCCCAGCGGGATGGGTACGAGCAGTACTTC. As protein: CASSRPAQRDGYEQYF.

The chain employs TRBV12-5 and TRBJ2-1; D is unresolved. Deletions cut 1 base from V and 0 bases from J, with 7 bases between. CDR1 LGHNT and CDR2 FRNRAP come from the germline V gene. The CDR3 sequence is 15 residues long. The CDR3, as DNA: TGTGCTAGTGGTTTGGGGGGAATCTCCTACAATGAGCAGTTCTTC. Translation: CASGLGGISYNEQFF.

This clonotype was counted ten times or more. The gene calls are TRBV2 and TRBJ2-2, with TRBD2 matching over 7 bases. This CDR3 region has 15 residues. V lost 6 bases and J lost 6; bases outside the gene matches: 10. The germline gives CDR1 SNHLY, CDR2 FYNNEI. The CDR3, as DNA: TGTGCCAGCAGCTCGATAGCGGGCAAGGCCGGGGAGCTGTTTTTT. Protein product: CASSSIAGKAGELFF.

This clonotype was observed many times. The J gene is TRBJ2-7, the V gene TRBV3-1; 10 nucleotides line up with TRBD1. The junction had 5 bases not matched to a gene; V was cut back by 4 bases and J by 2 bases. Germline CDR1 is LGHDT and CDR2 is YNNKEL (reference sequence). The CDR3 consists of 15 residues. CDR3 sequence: CASSPRDRGAYEQYF. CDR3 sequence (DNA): TGTGCCAGCAGCCCAAGGGACAGGGGTGCCTACGAGCAGTACTTC.

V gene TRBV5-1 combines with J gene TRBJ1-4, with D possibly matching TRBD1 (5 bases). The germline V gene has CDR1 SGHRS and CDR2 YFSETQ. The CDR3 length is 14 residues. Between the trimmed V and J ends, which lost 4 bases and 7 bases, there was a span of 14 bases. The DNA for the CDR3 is TGCGCCAGCAGCCTGGGACTTTGGAGTGAAAAACTGTTTTTT. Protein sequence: CASSLGLWSEKLFF.

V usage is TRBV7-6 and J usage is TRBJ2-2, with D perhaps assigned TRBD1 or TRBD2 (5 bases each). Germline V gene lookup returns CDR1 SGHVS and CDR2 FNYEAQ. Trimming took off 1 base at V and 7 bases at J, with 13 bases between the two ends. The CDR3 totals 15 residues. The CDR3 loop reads CASSLVEGTIGELFF. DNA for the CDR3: TGTGCCAGCAGCTTAGTTGAGGGGACGATCGGGGAGCTGTTTTTT.

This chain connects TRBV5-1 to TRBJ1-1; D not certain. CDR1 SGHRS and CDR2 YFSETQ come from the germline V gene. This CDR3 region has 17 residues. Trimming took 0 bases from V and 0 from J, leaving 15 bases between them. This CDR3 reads CASSLAQVNSMNTEAFF. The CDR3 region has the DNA TGCGCCAGCAGCTTGGCCCAGGTGAATAGCATGAACACTGAAGCTTTCTTT.

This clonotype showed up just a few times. DNA for the CDR3: TGTGCCCGCGGGACTAGCGGGAGGAAAAGCTACGAGCAGTACTTC. Encoded protein: CARGTSGRKSYEQYF. V is TRBV10-3 and J is TRBJ2-7; the match to TRBD2 covers 15 bases. The CDR3 is made up of 15 amino acids. CDR1 is ENHRY and CDR2 is SYGVKD in the germline V gene. V was pared by 11 bases and J by 3 bases, with 8 bases of the junction left unmatched.

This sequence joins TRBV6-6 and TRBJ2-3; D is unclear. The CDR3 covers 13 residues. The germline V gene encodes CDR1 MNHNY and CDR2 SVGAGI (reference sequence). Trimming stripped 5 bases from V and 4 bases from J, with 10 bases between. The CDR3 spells CASSLDWADTQYF. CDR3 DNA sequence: TGTGCCAGCAGTCTTGATTGGGCAGATACGCAGTATTTT.

CDR3 residues: CASSQTGTPLQYF. The CDR3 coding sequence is TGTGCCAGCAGCCAAACCGGGACCCCTCTCCAGTACTTC. The J gene is TRBJ2-7, the V gene TRBV5-6; either TRBD1 or TRBD2 may supply D (5 bases each). Germline V CDR1 and CDR2: SGHDT, YYEEEE. V was pared by 4 bases and J by 10 bases, with 18 bases between. The CDR3 is made up of 13 amino acids.